The 26 T cell receptor beta chains below were found in one sample sequenced in a study of control samples from healthy donors and cancer patients. The protocol was immunoSEQ multiplex PCR, while the TCRdb copy is restricted to in-frame clones and leaves out a portion. Among about 80,000 clones listed, roughly nine tenths were seen once. The sample comprised blood. All receptors come from a man between 45 and 60 years old in good health.

The chain has TRBV5-6 and TRBJ1-2; D not resolved. Germline-derived CDR1 and CDR2 are SGHDT and YYEEEE. The CDR3 covers 11 residues. Trimming cost V 4 bases and J 8 bases, with 9 bases left between them. The CDR3 DNA reads as TGTGCCAGCAGCACCCACACCGGCTACACCTTC. This sequence encodes CASSTHTGYTF.

This rearrangement joins TRBV24-1 to TRBJ1-5; D is uncertain. The V gene lost 4 bases and the J gene lost 5 bases, with 5 bases spanning the gap. CDR1 and CDR2 from the germline V gene are KGHDR and SFDVKD. CDR3 length: 12 residues. CDR3 region: CATSDGYQPQHF. In DNA form, the CDR3 reads TGTGCCACCAGTGACGGTTATCAGCCCCAGCATTTT.

On this clone: The sample holds other DNA sequences that translate to the same CDR3. The V and J genes are TRBV15 and TRBJ2-1; 11 nucleotides match TRBD2. This CDR3 spans 15 amino acids. Germline loops: CDR1 LNHNV, CDR2 YYDKDF (reference sequence). Trimming cost V 5 bases and J 4 bases; bases outside gene matches: 4. The CDR3 coding sequence is TGTGCCACCAGCTCTCGACTAGCGGGGTACAATGAGCAGTTCTTC. It encodes CATSSRLAGYNEQFF.

This chain links TRBV7-9 with TRBJ2-2; maybe TRBD2 (6 bases). V gave up 1 base and J gave up 4 bases, with 10 bases separating them. Germline V gene data show CDR1 as SEHNR and CDR2 as FQNEAQ (reference sequence). The CDR3 has 15 residues. CDR3 residues: CASSLGEVSTGELFF. CDR3 in DNA: TGTGCCAGCAGCTTAGGGGAGGTCTCCACCGGGGAGCTGTTTTTT.

This clone was seen once. The chain joins TRBV30 to TRBJ1-1, with 7 bases identical to TRBD1. CDR3 length: 14 residues. Looked up from germline, CDR1 is GTSNPN and CDR2 is SVGIG (reference sequence). V was clipped by 4 bases and J by 1 base; unmatched bases: 6. This CDR3 reads CAWNAGQTNTEAFF. The DNA for the CDR3 is TGTGCCTGGAACGCGGGACAGACGAACACTGAAGCTTTCTTT. Filled out from reference TRBV30 and TRBJ1-1, the complete variable domain reads SQTIHQWPATLVQPVGSPLSLECTVEGTSNPNLYWYRQAAGRGLQLLFYSVGIGQISSEVPQNLSASRPQDRQFILSSKKLLLSDSGFYLCAWNAGQTNTEAFFGQGTRLTVV.

V and J are TRBV27 and TRBJ2-3, with unresolved D. V was shortened by 8 bases and J by 5 bases, with 26 bases between the two germline ends. CDR3 length: 17 residues. Looked up from germline, CDR1 is MNHEY and CDR2 is SMNVEV (reference sequence). The CDR3 bases are TGTGCCAGCCAATTTCAGATAGGACGGGCGTATCAAGATACGCAGTATTTT. It specifies CASQFQIGRAYQDTQYF.

The chain recombines TRBV19 with TRBJ1-5; 9 bases fit TRBD1. The CDR3 is 14 amino acids. CDR1 LNHDA and CDR2 SQIVND come from the germline V gene (reference sequence). J was trimmed by 6 bases and V by 6 bases; bases with no gene match: 6. The CDR3 nucleotides read TGTGCCAGTAGGAGCACACAGGGGGCTCAGCCCCAGCATTTT. This gives the protein CASRSTQGAQPQHF.

The rearrangement links TRBV30 to TRBJ1-4, with D unresolved. Germline values: CDR1 GTSNPN, CDR2 SVGIG (reference sequence). The CDR3 covers 15 residues. Trimming took 7 bases from V and 0 from J, leaving 15 bases between them. CDR3 in amino acids: CASAEKGATNEKLFF. The CDR3, as DNA: TGTGCCTCGGCAGAGAAGGGTGCAACTAATGAAAAACTGTTTTTT.

This chain links TRBV7-7 with TRBJ2-5; 15 nucleotides line up with TRBD2. The CDR3 covers 16 residues. Germline V lookup: CDR1 SSHAT, CDR2 FNYEAQ (reference sequence). Trimming took 5 bases from V and 4 from J; bases not matched to a gene: 5. CDR3 protein: CASSIGLAGGRETQYF. DNA for the CDR3: TGTGCCAGCAGCATCGGACTAGCGGGGGGGCGAGAGACCCAGTACTTC.

The CDR3 sequence is CASSPPGTGNYGYTF. In DNA, the CDR3 is TGTGCCAGCTCACCACCAGGGACAGGGAACTATGGCTACACCTTC. The chain uses TRBV18 and TRBJ1-2; 9 positions match TRBD1. The V segment lost 0 bases and the J segment 2 bases; nucleotides outside the gene matches: 1. In germline, CDR1 is KGHSH, CDR2 LQKENI. The CDR3 extends over 15 amino acids.

The genes are TRBV27 and TRBJ2-7, with D possibly being TRBD1 (6 bases). V was clipped by 10 bases and J by 3 bases, with 16 bases between them. The germline CDR1 and CDR2 sequences are MNHEY and SMNVEV (reference sequence). This CDR3 has 13 amino acids. CDR3 residues: CATAGASGYEQYF. DNA of the CDR3: TGTGCCACCGCAGGGGCGAGCGGCTACGAGCAGTACTTC.

This clone has just one count. The chain recombines TRBV5-4 with TRBJ2-2; unclear D gene. Trimming took off 0 bases at V and 1 base at J, with 7 bases between the two ends. CDR1 and CDR2 from the germline V gene are SGHNT and YYREEE (reference sequence). This CDR3 has 15 amino acids. The CDR3 region is CASSLGAGNTGELFF. CDR3 nucleotides: TGTGCCAGCAGCTTGGGGGCAGGGAACACCGGGGAGCTGTTTTTT.

This chain connects TRBV7-8 to TRBJ1-1; weak D call: TRBD1 (6 bases). Trimming took off 2 bases at V and 1 base at J, with 8 bases between the two ends. Germline V gene lookup returns CDR1 SGHVS and CDR2 FQNEAQ. This CDR3 contains 14 residues. CDR3 DNA sequence: TGTGCCAGCAGCTTACAGGGGCCGAACACTGAAGCTTTCTTT. It translates to CASSLQGPNTEAFF.

This rearrangement joins TRBV12-3 or TRBV12-4 to TRBJ1-1; a weak D match, TRBD1 (6 bases). Trimming removed 8 bases at V and 2 bases at J, with 12 bases between. CDR3 length: 13 residues. CDR3 coding DNA: TGTGCCAGCTCCAAGGGGGTTAACACTGAAGCTTTCTTT. Its protein is CASSKGVNTEAFF.

The chain joins TRBV5-1 to TRBJ2-1; possibly TRBD1 or TRBD2 for D (5 bases each). Trimming removed 5 bases at V and 8 bases at J, with 14 bases between. The CDR3 totals 13 residues. The V gene's germline CDR1 is SGHRS and CDR2 YFSETQ. The CDR3 loop is CASRPGTHDEQFF. DNA for the CDR3: TGCGCCAGCAGACCCGGGACCCACGATGAGCAGTTCTTC.

The chain couples TRBV4-1 to TRBJ1-4; D is unresolved. V was clipped by 1 base and J by 4 bases, with 13 bases between them. This CDR3 comprises 16 residues. Germline values: CDR1 MGHRA, CDR2 YSYEKL. The CDR3 DNA reads as TGCGCCAGCAGCCAAGGCTTGGCAGGCCTTAATGAAAAACTGTTTTTT. As protein: CASSQGLAGLNEKLFF.

This chain links TRBV25-1 with TRBJ2-7; D unclear. Looked up from germline, CDR1 is MGHDK and CDR2 is SYGVNS. This CDR3 has 12 residues. V dropped 6 bases and J dropped 0 bases, with 6 bases sitting between them. CDR3 sequence reads: CASSQSSYEQYF. The CDR3 coding sequence is TGTGCCAGCAGCCAGAGCTCCTACGAGCAGTACTTC.

The J gene is TRBJ1-4, the V gene TRBV5-1; 8 nucleotides line up with TRBD1. This CDR3 spans 21 amino acids. Germline V gives CDR1 SGHRS, CDR2 YFSETQ. The junction had 26 bases not matched to a gene; V was cut back by 5 bases and J by 5 bases. CDR3 sequence: CASRTGLLGSGQGITNEKLFF. In DNA, the CDR3 is TGCGCCAGCAGGACAGGGTTACTAGGATCCGGACAGGGTATTACCAATGAAAAACTGTTTTTT.

V gene TRBV10-3 combines with J gene TRBJ1-2; 8 bases fit TRBD1. The CDR3 runs to 14 residues. Germline V gene sequence: CDR1 ENHRY, CDR2 SYGVKD. The junction had 6 bases not matched to a gene; V was cut back by 7 bases and J by 2 bases. CDR3 sequence: CAITKTGENYGYTF. Written as DNA, the CDR3 is TGTGCCATCACCAAGACAGGGGAGAACTATGGCTACACCTTC.

The V gene is TRBV18, the J gene TRBJ2-5; no clear D. Germline V gene data show CDR1 as KGHSH and CDR2 as LQKENI. Trimming cost V 5 bases and J 0 bases, with 7 bases left between them. The CDR3 is 13 amino acids. The CDR3 sequence is CASSNLNQETQYF. The CDR3 nucleotides are TGTGCCAGCTCAAACTTGAACCAAGAGACCCAGTACTTC.

The rearrangement joins TRBV5-1 to TRBJ2-5; D is possibly TRBD1 (5 bases). Germline V CDR1 and CDR2: SGHRS, YFSETQ. This CDR3 has 15 residues. Trimming pared 4 bases from V and 2 bases from J, leaving 15 bases between. In nucleotides, the CDR3 is TGCGCCAGCAGCATCTCGTTGGGGCAGCAAGAGACCCAGTACTTC. Translation gives CASSISLGQQETQYF.

The J gene is TRBJ2-5, the V gene TRBV7-2; 8 bases are a match to TRBD1. With V trimmed by 4 bases and J by 2 bases, 18 bases remained unmatched. CDR1 SGHTA and CDR2 FQGNSA come from the germline V gene. There are 19 residues in the CDR3. CDR3 in amino acids: CASSSTERDRLRWQETQYF. The CDR3 DNA reads TGTGCCAGCAGCTCAACCGAAAGGGACAGGTTACGGTGGCAAGAGACCCAGTACTTC.

This chain connects TRBV19 to TRBJ1-1; TRBD1 matches at 7 bases. CDR1 and CDR2 (germline): LNHDA, SQIVND (reference sequence). With V trimmed by 5 bases and J by 6 bases, 6 bases remained unmatched. The CDR3 is 13 residues long. CDR3 protein: CASSEDRAAEAFF. The CDR3, as DNA: TGTGCCAGTAGTGAAGACAGGGCAGCTGAAGCTTTCTTT.

This clone showed up just once. This chain connects TRBV6-6 to TRBJ1-1, with a weak D call TRBD1 (6 bases). V dropped 6 bases and J dropped 8 bases, with 16 bases sitting between them. The CDR3 has 13 residues. The germline V gene has CDR1 MNHNY and CDR2 SVGAGI (reference sequence). The CDR3, as DNA: TGTGCCAGCAGGACCATGATTAGGGGGGAAGCTTTCTTT. As protein: CASRTMIRGEAFF.

CDR3 nucleotides: TGTGCCAGCAGCTCTTGCTGGACAGGTACGGAGACCCAGTACTTC. It translates to CASSSCWTGTETQYF. The V and J genes are TRBV21-1 and TRBJ2-5; no DNA check was done on the table's D call, TRBD1. TRBV21-1 counts as a pseudogene. The CDR3 length is 15 residues.

The chain links TRBV3-1 (or the pseudogene TRBV3-2) to TRBJ1-3; D may be TRBD1 (5 bases). The germline V and J ends were trimmed by 4 bases and 2 bases, with 12 bases remaining between them. The CDR3 totals 15 residues. CDR1 LGHDT and CDR2 YNNKEL come from the germline V gene (reference sequence). This CDR3 is CASSLSGSTGNTIYF. The CDR3 DNA sequence: TGTGCCAGCAGCCTTTCAGGGAGCACTGGAAACACCATATATTTT.